This T cell receptor (beta chain) was identified during a study of OX40 agonist ivuxolimab in advanced cancers. General observations from the study: Among the least clonally expanded were partial responders at 0.1-3.0 mg/kg. Clonal expansion from baseline to week 6 occurred in both CD4+ and CD8+ T cells.

Here immunoSEQ multiplex PCR was the method, and the copy in TCRdb shows in-frame clones only, minus some. The sample lists approximately 90,000 clones, around nine tenths occurring once. The V gene lost 10 bases and the J gene lost 1 base, with 14 bases spanning the gap. The CDR3 extends over 14 amino acids. In germline, CDR1 is MNHNS, CDR2 SASEGT. Concerning this clone itself: Its antigen is unknown.

The origin of this receptor is an adult with an advanced solid tumor such as melanoma, head and neck, liver or kidney cancer. The chain carries TRBV6-1 and TRBJ1-3; the D is unclear. Sequenced material: CD4+ or CD8+ T cells sorted from blood, taken in a trial of the OX40 agonist ivuxolimab. The CDR3 nucleotides read TGTGCCACCCTCCGCGCGGGGTCTGGAAACACCATATATTTT. It yields the protein CATLRAGSGNTIYF.